The clone carrying this T cell receptor beta chain was counted between two and nine times. What it binds is not known. This record belongs to a study of beta chain features in type 1 diabetes. General study results and limits: In patients and controls equally, PCR might favor templates that are shorter. Moderate yet significant TCRB CDR3 shortening was seen in Type 1 diabetes patients in all four CD4+ subsets.

The CDR3 spans 13 residues. With 4 bases removed from V and 3 bases from J, the gap between germline ends came to 13 bases. Per germline, CDR1 SQVTM and CDR2 ANQGSEA. All of the isolated RNA was reverse transcribed, so expressed TCRB transcripts were sequenced. The protocol was immunoSEQ multiplex PCR, while the TCRdb copy is restricted to in-frame clones and leaves out a portion. The sample yields approximately 84,000 clones, under 35% seen once. The collection from each donor was one heparinised blood draw averaging approximately 110 mL. CD4+ cells of the naive, central memory, regulatory and stem cell-like memory types were sorted via CD45RO/CCR7/CD25/CD127/CD95/CD27.

This chain joins TRBV29-1 and TRBJ2-7, with D tentatively TRBD1 (6 bases). The sequenced sample consisted of stem cell memory CD4+ T cells from blood. The receptor was isolated from a woman aged 18-29 years in good health. The CDR3 spells CSVVGAGNYEQYF. In DNA, the CDR3 is TGCAGCGTTGTGGGGGCAGGGAACTACGAGCAGTACTTC.